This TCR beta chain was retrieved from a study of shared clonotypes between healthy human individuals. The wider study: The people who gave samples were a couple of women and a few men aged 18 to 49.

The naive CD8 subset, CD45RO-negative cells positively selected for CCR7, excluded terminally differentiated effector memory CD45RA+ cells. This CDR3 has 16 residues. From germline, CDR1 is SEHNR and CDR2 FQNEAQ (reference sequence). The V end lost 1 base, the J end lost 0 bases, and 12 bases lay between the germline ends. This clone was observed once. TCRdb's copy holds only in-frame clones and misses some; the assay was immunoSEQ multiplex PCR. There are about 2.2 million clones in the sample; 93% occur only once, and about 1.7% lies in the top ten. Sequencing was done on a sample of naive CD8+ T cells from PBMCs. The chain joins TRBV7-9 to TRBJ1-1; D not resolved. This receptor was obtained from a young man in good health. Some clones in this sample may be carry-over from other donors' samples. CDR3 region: CASSLVGLHLNTEAFF. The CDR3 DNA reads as TGTGCCAGCAGCTTAGTAGGGCTTCACCTGAACACTGAAGCTTTCTTT.